This T cell receptor beta chain was identified in a study of blood T cell repertoires in COVID-19. Clones were read by immunoSEQ multiplex PCR, and TCRdb kept only the in-frame ones, dropping some. Of 150,000 to 200,000 clones in the sample, 80% were seen once. This clone was recorded only once. CDR1 and CDR2 from the germline V gene are LGHDT and YNNKEL (reference sequence). The CDR3 runs 15 residues. Trimming removed 6 bases from V and 2 bases from J, with 15 bases in between. Specimen: PBMCs or T cells enriched from blood (not recorded which). The J gene is TRBJ2-3, the V gene TRBV3-1 (or the pseudogene TRBV3-2); perhaps TRBD1 as D (6 bases). This receptor was obtained from a woman aged 60-70 years who had recovered from COVID-19. The CDR3 is CASSLVGAHTDTQYF. CDR3 in DNA: TGTGCCAGCAGTCTTGTGGGGGCCCACACAGATACGCAGTATTTT.